This T cell receptor (beta chain) was recorded in a study of vaccination and CD4 T cells after COVID-19 (dated 2022 in TCRdb). Broadly, across the study: Every convalescent patient had a positive nasal swab PCR test for SARS-CoV-2, with mild disease in several patients and severe disease in one. In the convalescent cohort there were six males and four females, among whom were two Hispanic individuals, seven Caucasians, two Asians and one multiracial person. Control cultures received a CEFX viral epitope pool as the positive control, an HIV-1 Nef peptide pool as the negative control, or no peptide. Overlapping spike peptide pools from SARS-CoV-2 and from the common cold coronaviruses HCoV-NL63, HCoV-OC43 and HCoV-229E were used as culture stimuli. Post-COVID blood samples from convalescent patients were collected a median of around 100 days after diagnosis, with a range of 35 to 161 days. The spike-specific CD4+ TCR repertoire was compared before and after mRNA vaccination in approximately ten COVID-19 convalescent patients and a few infection-naive healthy vaccine recipients. Participants received two doses of either the Pfizer-BioNTech BNT162b2 vaccine (n=8) or the Moderna mRNA-1273 vaccine (n=2). The time from the second vaccine dose to post-vaccine blood sampling had a median of roughly 70 days and ranged from about 14 to 250 days.

On the study overall, not on this receptor specifically: Among convalescent patients, a median about 86% of the SARS-CoV-2-reactive clones seen after vaccination appeared only after vaccination, which suggests priming specific to the vaccine. The study included relatively few convalescent patients and did not analyze early timepoints after natural infection. An increase in the median number of SARS-CoV-2-reactive clonotypes from around 20 after infection to a few dozen after vaccination was observed, but the change was not found to be significant. Of the vaccine-specific clones in convalescent patients, 304 of 307, or nearly all, reacted only to SARS-CoV-2 spike and did not cross-react with common cold coronaviruses.

This clonotype was seen once. Its antigen remains unidentified. No base quality values were provided; no much bigger clone lies one nucleotide off. One read gives only weak evidence. The library was produced with PCR. DNA from cultured CD4+ T cells underwent TCR sequencing with the Oncomine TCR Beta short-read assay at the Johns Hopkins FTIC core. Genomic DNA was extracted from the cultured CD4+ T cells with the QIAamp micro DNA kit. Oncomine TCR Beta libraries made from cultured CD4+ T cells were pooled using unique dual indexes and sequenced on an Illumina iSeq 100. As for the authors' bioinformatics: Non-productive sequences were filtered out, and CDR3s that did not start with C, did not end with F or W, or were shorter than 7 amino acids were discarded. The MANAFEST web application identified antigen-specific clonotypes by comparing peptide-stimulated wells against reference wells and other culture wells. Positive clones required FDR below 0.05, an odds ratio above 5, and productive frequency above 0.1% in at least two of three replicate wells. Clonotypes that were significantly expanded in both SARS-CoV-2 spike wells and at least one common cold coronavirus spike condition were defined as cross-reactive. Using R version 3.6.1, CDR3 homology was evaluated through Levenshtein distances (stringdist) along with unrooted phylogenetic trees (ape). The public reads were reprocessed in TCRdb via fastp at Q25 and MiXCR, keeping in-frame beta chains. When rows share a CDR3 protein, they turn into one entry using the most common DNA and genes. For this entry, the V and J calls and clone size follow TCRdb and not the study's own pipeline. This sample holds around 14,000 distinct CDR3 sequences; more than 45% were observed only once. The ten largest clones represent approximately 12% of the sample.

The treatment or condition label, as the study defines it: roughly nine-day PBMC culture with coronavirus spike peptide pools or control peptides (ViraFEST assay). The ViraFEST assay was used in the study, in which antigen-specific T cells were expanded with peptide pools and expanded clonotypes were subsequently identified by TCR sequencing. The convalescent patients' positive SARS-CoV-2 PCR tests were from March to December 2020, which was before the Alpha, Beta and Delta variants emerged in the United States. Each well held millions of PBMCs cultured in IMDM containing approximately 5% human AB serum and 9 to 10 IU/ml IL-2, with 8.5 to 10 ug/ml peptide pools added. Half of the culture medium was replaced with fresh IL-2-containing medium on days 3 and 7. After less than 12 days of culture, CD4+ T cells were isolated by negative selection using the EasySep CD4+ T cell isolation kit. PBMCs were separated from whole blood using Ficoll-Paque Plus gradient centrifugation and then either used fresh or cryopreserved at -140C. In general, triplicate wells were set up for every culture condition.

The CDR1 and CDR2 encoded by the germline V gene are MDHEN and SYDVKM. From the cysteine through the phenylalanine, the CDR3 covers 16 amino acids. The sequence is cut down to CDR3 DNA, 48 bases in frame from base 1. The germline ends are 18 bases apart after V is trimmed by 4 bases and J by 6 bases. Sequencing was done on a sample of CD4+ T cells from blood, cultured in vitro. This TCR came from a human donor who had recovered from COVID-19. This receptor chain uses TRBV28 and TRBJ2-2; TRBD2 is possibly the D segment (6 matching bases). The nucleotides are TGTGCCAGCAGTTGGGGGTTGAGGGGACTCCCCGGGGAGCTGTTTTTT. It codes for CASSWGLRGLPGELFF.